This is a list of T cell receptor beta chains from one sample in a study of beta chain features in type 1 diabetes. Here immunoSEQ multiplex PCR was the method, and the copy in TCRdb shows in-frame clones only, minus some. The top ten clones hold about 0.017% of a sample with about 360,000 clones, roughly an eighth of them seen once. The specimen sequenced was naive CD4+ T cells from blood. These receptors originate from a man aged 18 to 30 in good health. The CDR3 runs from the conserved cysteine through the conserved F or W. Fields, in order: V gene, D gene, J gene, clone size, CDR3 protein, CDR3 DNA. D genes are given only for firm matches. Clone size is given for some rows only: seen once, a few or many times, or a class if the clone is expanded.

TRBV6-5,TRBD1,TRBJ1-2,few,CASSRTGEGYTF,TGTGCCAGCAGTCGCACAGGGGAAGGCTACACCTTC
TRBV28,TRBD1,TRBJ1-1,-,CASSFDRAKEAFF,TGTGCCAGCAGTTTCGACAGGGCCAAGGAAGCTTTCTTT
TRBV5-4,-,TRBJ2-3,few,CASSLPGGMGVREDTQYF,TGTGCCAGCAGCTTGCCTGGGGGGATGGGGGTTAGGGAAGATACGCAGTATTTT
TRBV7-3,-,TRBJ2-2,few,CASSPRGRAGELFF,TGTGCCAGCAGCCCCCGCGGGCGAGCCGGGGAGCTGTTTTTT
TRBV7-3,TRBD2,TRBJ2-2,-,CASSPSGTVGGELFF,TGTGCCAGCAGCCCGAGCGGGACTGTAGGCGGGGAGCTGTTTTTT
TRBV4-1,TRBD1,TRBJ1-5,-,CASSQEGQGVQWPQHF,TGCGCCAGCAGCCAAGAGGGACAGGGGGTCCAATGGCCCCAGCATTTT
TRBV4-3,-,TRBJ2-6,-,CASSQELRANVLTF,TGCGCCAGCAGCCAAGAACTAAGGGCCAACGTCCTGACTTTC
TRBV7-6,-,TRBJ2-5,few,CASSAGVGGETQYF,TGTGCCAGCAGCGCAGGGGTCGGTGGTGAGACCCAGTACTTC
TRBV7-2,TRBD2,TRBJ2-3,few,CASSLAVRGGRADTQYF,TGTGCCAGCAGCTTAGCAGTTCGGGGGGGCAGGGCAGATACGCAGTATTTT
TRBV4-2,TRBD1,TRBJ2-5,-,CASSPGTGTETQYF,TGTGCCAGCAGCCCTGGGACAGGGACGGAGACCCAGTACTTC
TRBV6-6,-,TRBJ1-5,few,CASSPGRAQHF,TGTGCCAGCAGTCCCGGTCGAGCCCAGCATTTT
TRBV19,-,TRBJ1-5,few,CASKKRDSNQPQHF,TGTGCCAGTAAAAAGCGGGACAGCAATCAGCCCCAGCATTTT
TRBV7-2,-,TRBJ1-1,-,CASSRFGGTNTEAFF,TGTGCCAGCAGCCGGTTTGGGGGGACGAACACTGAAGCTTTCTTT
TRBV28,-,TRBJ1-1,-,CASSISLVEAFF,TGTGCCAGCAGTATTTCACTGGTTGAAGCTTTCTTT
TRBV7-2,TRBD1,TRBJ2-1,few,CASSFTGTGVNEQFF,TGTGCCAGCAGCTTCACCGGGACAGGGGTGAATGAGCAGTTCTTC
TRBV5-1,-,TRBJ2-3,-,CASSGVGTDTQYF,TGCGCCAGCAGTGGAGTTGGGACAGATACGCAGTATTTT
TRBV7-2,-,TRBJ2-7,-,CASSLAYVREQYF,TGTGCCAGCAGCTTAGCGTACGTGAGGGAGCAGTACTTC
TRBV6-6,-,TRBJ1-5,-,CASSYSAQPQHF,TGTGCCAGCAGTTACTCGGCTCAGCCCCAGCATTTT
TRBV7-2,-,TRBJ2-1,few,CASSLGGATLNEQFF,TGTGCCAGCAGCTTAGGCGGGGCCACCCTCAATGAGCAGTTCTTC
TRBV19,TRBD1,TRBJ2-2,-,CASRRDRGNTGELFF,TGTGCCAGTAGGAGGGACAGGGGGAACACCGGGGAGCTGTTTTTT
TRBV15,-,TRBJ2-1,few,CATSRQGPQFF,TGTGCCACCAGCAGACAGGGGCCGCAGTTCTTC
TRBV25-1,TRBD1,TRBJ1-1,-,CASSDGTVGTEAFF,TGTGCCAGCAGTGACGGGACAGTGGGCACTGAAGCTTTCTTT
TRBV25-1,-,TRBJ1-5,-,CASSPRETAYLPQHF,TGTGCCAGCAGCCCCCGAGAGACAGCCTATCTGCCCCAGCATTTT
TRBV6-1,-,TRBJ2-1,few,CASSEAKGRGLNEQFF,TGTGCCAGCAGTGAAGCCAAGGGTAGGGGATTGAATGAGCAGTTCTTC
TRBV11-2,-,TRBJ2-3,few,CASRVGAAGGTDTQYF,TGTGCCAGCAGGGTTGGGGCGGCAGGTGGCACAGATACGCAGTATTTT
TRBV7-9,TRBD1,TRBJ2-1,-,CASSLKRFSGGLYNEQFF,TGTGCCAGCAGCTTAAAACGTTTCTCAGGGGGCCTATACAATGAGCAGTTCTTC
TRBV18,TRBD1,TRBJ1-5,few,CASSPGTANNQPQHF,TGTGCCAGCTCACCAGGGACAGCGAACAATCAGCCCCAGCATTTT
TRBV29-1,TRBD1,TRBJ2-5,-,CSVDRTGGKETQYF,TGCAGCGTTGACCGGACAGGGGGCAAAGAGACCCAGTACTTC
TRBV4-3,TRBD1,TRBJ1-5,-,CASSQATGAGTQHF,TGCGCCAGCAGCCAAGCCACAGGGGCGGGGACCCAGCATTTT
TRBV7-2,-,TRBJ1-4,-,CASSLAGRGKLFF,TGTGCCAGCAGCTTAGCGGGGCGGGGGAAACTGTTTTTT
TRBV15,-,TRBJ1-4,-,CATSRVAGEEKLFF,TGTGCCACCAGCAGAGTGGCGGGGGAGGAAAAACTGTTTTTT
TRBV5-1,-,TRBJ1-1,few,CASSLLGGENTEAFF,TGCGCCAGCAGCCTACTTGGGGGCGAGAACACTGAAGCTTTCTTT
TRBV5-1,-,TRBJ1-4,few,CASSLQPGGEKLFF,TGCGCCAGCAGCTTGCAACCCGGGGGAGAAAAACTGTTTTTT
TRBV5-1,-,TRBJ2-2,-,CASSLSVRFTGELFF,TGCGCCAGCAGCTTGTCCGTCCGGTTCACCGGGGAGCTGTTTTTT
TRBV7-3,-,TRBJ2-5,few,CASSLNSKETQYF,TGTGCCAGCAGCTTAAACTCTAAAGAGACCCAGTACTTC
TRBV7-3,TRBD2,TRBJ2-3,few,CASSQGLAVTDTQYF,TGTGCCAGCAGCCAGGGACTAGCAGTGACAGATACGCAGTATTTT
TRBV1,-,TRBJ2-1,-,CTSSQVAATDRNNEQFF,TGCACCAGCAGCCAAGTGGCTGCGACAGACAGGAACAATGAGCAGTTCTTC
TRBV30,TRBD1,TRBJ1-4,few,CAWSEGGYNEKLFF,TGTGCCTGGAGTGAAGGGGGCTACAATGAAAAACTGTTTTTT
TRBV28,-,TRBJ2-7,few,CASSFGADYEQYF,TGTGCCAGCAGTTTTGGGGCAGACTACGAGCAGTACTTC
TRBV7-9,-,TRBJ1-1,-,CASSDRGTFEAFF,TGTGCCAGCAGTGATAGAGGGACATTTGAAGCTTTCTTT
TRBV11-1,TRBD1,TRBJ2-5,few,CASSVRDSQETQYF,TGTGCCAGCAGCGTACGGGACAGCCAAGAGACCCAGTACTTC